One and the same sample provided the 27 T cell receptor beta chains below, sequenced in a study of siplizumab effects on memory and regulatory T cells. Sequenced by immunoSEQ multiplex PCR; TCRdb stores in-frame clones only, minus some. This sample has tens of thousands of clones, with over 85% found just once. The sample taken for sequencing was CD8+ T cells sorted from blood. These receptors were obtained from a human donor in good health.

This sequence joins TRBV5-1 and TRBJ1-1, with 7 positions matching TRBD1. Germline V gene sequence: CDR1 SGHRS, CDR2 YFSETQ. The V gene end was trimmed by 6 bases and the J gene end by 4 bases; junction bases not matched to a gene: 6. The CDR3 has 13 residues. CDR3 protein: CASNDRETTEAFF. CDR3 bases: TGCGCCAGCAACGACAGGGAAACCACTGAAGCTTTCTTT.

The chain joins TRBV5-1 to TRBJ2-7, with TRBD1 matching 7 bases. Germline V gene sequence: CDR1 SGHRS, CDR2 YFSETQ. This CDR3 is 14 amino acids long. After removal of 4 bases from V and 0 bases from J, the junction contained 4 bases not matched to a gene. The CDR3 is CASSPDRSSYEQYF. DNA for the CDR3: TGCGCCAGCAGCCCGGACAGGAGCTCCTACGAGCAGTACTTC.

The CDR3 DNA follows: TGTGCCAGCAGTTCCGGGCTCAGCTCCTACAATGAGCAGTTCTTC. It specifies CASSSGLSSYNEQFF. The rearrangement links TRBV27 to TRBJ2-1; D is uncertain. The ends were cut back, 4 bases at V and 0 bases at J, with 10 bases in the middle. This CDR3 is 15 amino acids long. CDR1 is MNHEY, CDR2 SMNVEV, per germline (reference sequence).

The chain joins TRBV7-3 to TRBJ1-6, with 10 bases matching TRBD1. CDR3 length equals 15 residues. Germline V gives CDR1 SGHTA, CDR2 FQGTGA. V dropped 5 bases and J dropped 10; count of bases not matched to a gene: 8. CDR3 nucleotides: TGTGCCAGCAGCACCGGGACAGGGGAAGGATCACCCCTCCACTTT. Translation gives CASSTGTGEGSPLHF.

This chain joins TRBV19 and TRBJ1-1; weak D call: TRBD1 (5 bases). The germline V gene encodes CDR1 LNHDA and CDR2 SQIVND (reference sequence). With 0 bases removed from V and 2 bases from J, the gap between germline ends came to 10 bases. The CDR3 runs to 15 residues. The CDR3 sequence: CASSIDGAANTEAFF. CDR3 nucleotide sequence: TGTGCCAGTAGTATAGATGGGGCAGCCAACACTGAAGCTTTCTTT.

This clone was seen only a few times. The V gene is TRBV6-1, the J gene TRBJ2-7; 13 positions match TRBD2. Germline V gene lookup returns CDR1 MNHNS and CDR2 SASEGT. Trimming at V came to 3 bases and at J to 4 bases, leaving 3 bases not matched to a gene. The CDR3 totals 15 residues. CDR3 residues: CASSEGLAGSYEQYF. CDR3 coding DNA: TGTGCCAGCAGTGAGGGACTAGCGGGGTCTTACGAGCAGTACTTC.

In DNA form, the CDR3 reads TGTGCCAGCAGTATAGGGACAGGGGGCGAGTACGAGCAGTACTTC. It encodes CASSIGTGGEYEQYF. This chain connects TRBV27 to TRBJ2-7; 12 nucleotides match TRBD1. The CDR3 spans 15 residues. Losses at the gene ends were 5 bases for V and 4 bases for J; bases not matched to a gene: 6. The germline V gene encodes CDR1 MNHEY and CDR2 SMNVEV (reference sequence).

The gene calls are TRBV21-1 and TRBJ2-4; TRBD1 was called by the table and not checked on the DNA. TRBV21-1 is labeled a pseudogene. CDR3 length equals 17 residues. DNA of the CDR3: TGTGCCACCCCTTTCATAGACACTGTGGGTGCCAAAAACATTCAGTACTTC. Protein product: CATPFIDTVGAKNIQYF.

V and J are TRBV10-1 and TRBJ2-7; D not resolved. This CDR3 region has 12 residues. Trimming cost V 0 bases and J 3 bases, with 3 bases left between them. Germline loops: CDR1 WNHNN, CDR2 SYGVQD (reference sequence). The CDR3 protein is CASSESCYEQYF. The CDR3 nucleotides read TGCGCCAGCAGTGAGTCATGCTACGAGCAGTACTTC.

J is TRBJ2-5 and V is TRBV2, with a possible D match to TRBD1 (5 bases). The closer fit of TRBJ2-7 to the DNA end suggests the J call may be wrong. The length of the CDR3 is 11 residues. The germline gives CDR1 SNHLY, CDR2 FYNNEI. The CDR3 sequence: CATRQTYEQYF. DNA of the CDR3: TGTGCCACACGACAGACCTACGAGCAGTACTTC.

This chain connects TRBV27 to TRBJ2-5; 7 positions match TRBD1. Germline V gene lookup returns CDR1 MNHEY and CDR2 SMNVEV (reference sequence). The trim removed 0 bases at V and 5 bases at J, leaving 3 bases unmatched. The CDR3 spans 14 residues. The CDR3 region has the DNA TGTGCCAGCAGTTTATCGTCCAGGGGGGAGACCCAGTACTTC. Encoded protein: CASSLSSRGETQYF.

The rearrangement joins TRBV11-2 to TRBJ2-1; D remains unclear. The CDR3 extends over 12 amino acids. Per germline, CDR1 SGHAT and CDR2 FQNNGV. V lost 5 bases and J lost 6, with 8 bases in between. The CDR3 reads CASSRDFNEQFF. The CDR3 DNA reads TGTGCCAGCAGCAGGGATTTCAATGAGCAGTTCTTC.

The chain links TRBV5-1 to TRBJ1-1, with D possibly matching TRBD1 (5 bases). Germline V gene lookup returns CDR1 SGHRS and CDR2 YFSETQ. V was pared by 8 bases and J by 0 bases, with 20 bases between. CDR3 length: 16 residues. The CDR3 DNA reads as TGCGCCAGTAACCCAGGGCCACCCCCAATGAACACTGAAGCTTTCTTT. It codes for CASNPGPPPMNTEAFF.

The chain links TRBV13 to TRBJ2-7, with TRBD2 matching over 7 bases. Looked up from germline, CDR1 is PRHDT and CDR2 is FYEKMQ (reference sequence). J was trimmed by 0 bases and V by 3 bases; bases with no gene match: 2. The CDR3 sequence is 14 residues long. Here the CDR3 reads CASSFGGGSYEQYF. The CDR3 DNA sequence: TGTGCCAGCAGCTTTGGCGGGGGCTCCTACGAGCAGTACTTC.

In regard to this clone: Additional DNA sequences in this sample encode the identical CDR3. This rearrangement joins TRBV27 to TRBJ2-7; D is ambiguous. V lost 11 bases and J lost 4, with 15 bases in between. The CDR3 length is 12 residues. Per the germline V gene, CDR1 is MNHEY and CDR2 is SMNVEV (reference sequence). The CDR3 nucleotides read TGTGCCTTACCCAGACGGCGGTACGAGCAGTACTTC. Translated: CALPRRRYEQYF.

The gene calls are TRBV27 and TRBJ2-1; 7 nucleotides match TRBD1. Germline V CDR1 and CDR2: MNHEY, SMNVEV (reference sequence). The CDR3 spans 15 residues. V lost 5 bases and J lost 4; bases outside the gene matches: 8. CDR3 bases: TGTGCCAGCAGTACCCGGGACAGAGCTTACAATGAGCAGTTCTTC. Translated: CASSTRDRAYNEQFF.

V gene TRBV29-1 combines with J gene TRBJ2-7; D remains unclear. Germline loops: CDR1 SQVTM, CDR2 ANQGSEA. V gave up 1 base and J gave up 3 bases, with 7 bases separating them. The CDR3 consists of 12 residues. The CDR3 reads CSVEVGDYEQYF. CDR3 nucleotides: TGCAGCGTTGAAGTTGGCGACTACGAGCAGTACTTC.

In nucleotides, the CDR3 is TGTGCCAGCAGTGAGTACCGGGACACTGAAGCTTTCTTT. Protein product: CASSEYRDTEAFF. J is TRBJ1-1 and V is TRBV6-4; no definite D call. This CDR3 comprises 13 residues. With 3 bases removed from V and 3 bases from J, the gap between germline ends came to 8 bases. The V gene's germline CDR1 is MRHNA and CDR2 SNTAGT.

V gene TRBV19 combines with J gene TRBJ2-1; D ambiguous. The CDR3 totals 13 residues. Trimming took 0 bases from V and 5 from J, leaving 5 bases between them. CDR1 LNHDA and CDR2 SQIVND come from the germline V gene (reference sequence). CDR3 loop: CASSIDIDNEQFF. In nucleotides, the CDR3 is TGTGCCAGTAGTATAGATATCGACAATGAGCAGTTCTTC. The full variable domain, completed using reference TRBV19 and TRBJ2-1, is DGGITQSPKYLFRKEGQNVTLSCEQNLNHDAMYWYRQDPGQGLRLIYYSQIVNDFQKGDIAEGYSVSREKKESFPLTVTSAQKNPTAFYLCASSIDIDNEQFFGPGTRLTVL.

The CDR3 is CASSPTGGSYGYTF. The DNA of the CDR3 is TGTGCCAGCAGTCCGACCGGAGGGTCCTATGGCTACACCTTC. The V and J genes are TRBV27 and TRBJ1-2; D is ambiguous. CDR3 length equals 14 residues. Germline CDR1 reads MNHEY; CDR2 reads SMNVEV (reference sequence). Trimming pared 5 bases from V and 4 bases from J, leaving 14 bases between.

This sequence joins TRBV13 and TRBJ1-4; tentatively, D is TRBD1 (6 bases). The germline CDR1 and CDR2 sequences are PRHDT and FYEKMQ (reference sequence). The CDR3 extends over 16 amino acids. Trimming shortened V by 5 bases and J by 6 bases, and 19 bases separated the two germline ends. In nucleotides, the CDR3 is TGTGCCAGCAGCGACAGTCCAAGGGGGAGGCATGAAAAACTGTTTTTT. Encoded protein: CASSDSPRGRHEKLFF.

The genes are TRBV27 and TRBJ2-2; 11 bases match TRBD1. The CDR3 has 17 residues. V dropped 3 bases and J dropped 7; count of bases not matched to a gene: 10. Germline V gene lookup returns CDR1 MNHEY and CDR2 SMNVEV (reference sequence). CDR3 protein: CASSFTLGQGAIGELFF. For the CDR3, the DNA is TGTGCCAGCAGTTTCACCCTCGGACAGGGGGCGATCGGGGAGCTGTTTTTT.

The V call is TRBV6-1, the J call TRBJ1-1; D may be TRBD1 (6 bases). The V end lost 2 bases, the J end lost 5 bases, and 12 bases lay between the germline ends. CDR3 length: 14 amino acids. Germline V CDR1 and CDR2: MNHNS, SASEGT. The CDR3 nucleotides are TGTGCCAGCAGTGAATGGGGGCTAGGGACTGAAGCTTTCTTT. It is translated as CASSEWGLGTEAFF.

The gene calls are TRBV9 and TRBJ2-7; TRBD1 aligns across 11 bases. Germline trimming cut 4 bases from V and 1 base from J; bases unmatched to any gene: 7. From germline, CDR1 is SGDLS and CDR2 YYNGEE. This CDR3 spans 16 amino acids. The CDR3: CASSNNRDRGSYEQYF. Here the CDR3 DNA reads TGTGCCAGCAGCAATAACCGGGACAGGGGGTCCTACGAGCAGTACTTC.

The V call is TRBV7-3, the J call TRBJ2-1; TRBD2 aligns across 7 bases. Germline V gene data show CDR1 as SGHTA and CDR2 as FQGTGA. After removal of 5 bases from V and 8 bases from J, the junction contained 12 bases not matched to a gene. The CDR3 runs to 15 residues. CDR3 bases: TGTGCCAGCAGCCCCATAGGACTAGTTGGCGATGAGCAGTTCTTC. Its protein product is CASSPIGLVGDEQFF. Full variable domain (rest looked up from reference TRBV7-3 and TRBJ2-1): GAGVSQTPSNKVTEKGKYVELRCDPISGHTALYWYRQSLGQGPEFLIYFQGTGAADDSGLPNDRFFAVRPEGSVSTLKIQRTERGDSAVYLCASSPIGLVGDEQFFGPGTRLTVL.

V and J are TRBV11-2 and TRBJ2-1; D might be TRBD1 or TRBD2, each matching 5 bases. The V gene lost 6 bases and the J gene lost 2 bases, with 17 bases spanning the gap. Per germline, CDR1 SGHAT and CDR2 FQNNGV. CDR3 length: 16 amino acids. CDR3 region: CASRPSEGIPYNEQFF. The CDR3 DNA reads TGTGCCAGCAGACCAAGCGAGGGGATCCCCTACAATGAGCAGTTCTTC. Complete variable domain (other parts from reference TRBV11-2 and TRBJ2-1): EAGVAQSPRYKIIEKRQSVAFWCNPISGHATLYWYQQILGQGPKLLIQFQNNGVVDDSQLPKDRFSAERLKGVDSTLKIQPAKLEDSAVYLCASRPSEGIPYNEQFFGPGTRLTVL.

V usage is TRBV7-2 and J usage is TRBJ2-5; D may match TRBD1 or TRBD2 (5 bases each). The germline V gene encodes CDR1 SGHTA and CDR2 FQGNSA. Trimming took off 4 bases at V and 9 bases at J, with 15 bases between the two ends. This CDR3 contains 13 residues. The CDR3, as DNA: TGTGCCAGCAGCTCCCTGGGACCAGATGCCCAGTACTTC. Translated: CASSSLGPDAQYF.